The 9 T cell receptor beta chains in this list originate from one sample, sequenced in a study of spatial heterogeneity in lung cancer. One entry per CDR3 protein results from TCRdb running MiXCR on the 5' RACE reads. The table shows around 7,800 distinct CDR3 sequences, with approximately 8.6% occurring only once. Time point: sample taken at primary tumor resection. Specimen: PBMCs, collected at surgery. These receptors came from a male donor with early-stage non-small cell lung cancer.

This clonotype is deemed medium-sized. This rearrangement joins TRBV5-1 to TRBJ2-5; a possible D gene is TRBD1 (6 bases). The CDR3 consists of 14 residues. From germline, CDR1 is SGHRS and CDR2 YFSETQ. V lost 4 bases to trimming and J lost 3 bases, with 13 bases between them. CDR3 bases: TGCGCCAGCAGCCCCGGGACACGTGAAGAGACCCAGTACTTC. It codes for CASSPGTREETQYF.

This clonotype was observed many times. V and J are TRBV12-3 or TRBV12-4 and TRBJ1-3; D is undetermined. There are 12 residues in the CDR3. Between the trimmed V and J ends, which lost 2 bases and 9 bases, there was a span of 8 bases. The CDR3, as DNA: TGTGCCAGCAGTTTAAGTCGGGCCACCATATATTTT. Encoded protein: CASSLSRATIYF.

This clonotype was picked up a small number of times. The V call is TRBV19, the J call TRBJ2-2; possible D gene TRBD2, 5 bases. The germline gives CDR1 LNHDA, CDR2 SQIVND (reference sequence). The CDR3 runs to 15 residues. The V gene lost 7 bases and the J gene lost 0 bases, with 12 bases spanning the gap. The CDR3 nucleotides read TGTGCCAGTACTGGAGGCGGTTCGAACACCGGGGAGCTGTTTTTT. Protein: CASTGGGSNTGELFF.

This clonotype was seen many times. This chain joins TRBV6-1 and TRBJ1-5; D may be TRBD1 (5 bases). Germline CDR1 MNHNS, CDR2 SASEGT. This CDR3 has 15 residues. The ends were cut back, 5 bases at V and 4 bases at J, with 15 bases in the middle. CDR3 residues: CASSSRTDSNQPQHF. CDR3 DNA sequence: TGTGCCAGCAGTTCCCGCACCGACAGTAATCAGCCCCAGCATTTT.

Details on this clonotype: This may be a read error: a much more frequent sequence differs by one nucleotide. The DNA of the CDR3 is TGTGCCAGCTCCCTTGGGGACACTCGCACAGATTCGCAGTATTTT. It yields the protein CASSLGDTRTDSQYF. The chain is built from TRBV18 and TRBJ2-3, with D possibly being TRBD1 (6 bases). Germline V gene data show CDR1 as KGHSH and CDR2 as LQKENI. The CDR3 covers 15 residues.

This clonotype was counted ten times or more. The V and J genes are TRBV24-1 and TRBJ2-2; 7 bases align to TRBD1. CDR3 length: 17 residues. Germline CDR1 is KGHDR and CDR2 is SFDVKD. J lost 6 bases, V lost 3 bases, and 12 bases had no gene match. As DNA, the CDR3 is TGTGCCACCAGTGATACTCGGGACAGCCTTTCCCCCGGGGAGCTGTTTTTT. This gives the protein CATSDTRDSLSPGELFF.

This clonotype was observed at least ten times. The chain links TRBV11-3 to TRBJ2-5; 8 nucleotides match TRBD2. Trimming took 5 bases from V and 4 from J; bases not matched to a gene: 12. This CDR3 spans 16 amino acids. In germline, CDR1 is SGHNT, CDR2 YENEEA. CDR3 nucleotides: TGTGCCAGCAGCCCACCCGGACTAGCAGTAACAGAGACCCAGTACTTC. Translated: CASSPPGLAVTETQYF.

The CDR3 DNA reads TGTGCCAGCAGCTTCGGGACAGGGGTCGGAGAGACCCAGTACTTC. As protein: CASSFGTGVGETQYF. The genes are TRBV9 and TRBJ2-5; 10 bases map to TRBD1. The CDR3 is made up of 15 amino acids. With 4 bases clipped from V and 4 bases from J, the junction kept 7 bases outside the gene matches. Per the germline V gene, CDR1 is SGDLS and CDR2 is YYNGEE.

This clonotype was picked up many times. The rearrangement joins TRBV27 to TRBJ1-1; D gene unclear. Germline V gene data show CDR1 as MNHEY and CDR2 as SMNVEV (reference sequence). Trimming stripped 0 bases from V and 7 bases from J, with 9 bases between. The CDR3 sequence is 13 residues long. The CDR3 sequence is CASSLSSRVEAFF. The CDR3 bases are TGTGCCAGCAGTTTATCGAGCCGGGTTGAAGCTTTCTTT.